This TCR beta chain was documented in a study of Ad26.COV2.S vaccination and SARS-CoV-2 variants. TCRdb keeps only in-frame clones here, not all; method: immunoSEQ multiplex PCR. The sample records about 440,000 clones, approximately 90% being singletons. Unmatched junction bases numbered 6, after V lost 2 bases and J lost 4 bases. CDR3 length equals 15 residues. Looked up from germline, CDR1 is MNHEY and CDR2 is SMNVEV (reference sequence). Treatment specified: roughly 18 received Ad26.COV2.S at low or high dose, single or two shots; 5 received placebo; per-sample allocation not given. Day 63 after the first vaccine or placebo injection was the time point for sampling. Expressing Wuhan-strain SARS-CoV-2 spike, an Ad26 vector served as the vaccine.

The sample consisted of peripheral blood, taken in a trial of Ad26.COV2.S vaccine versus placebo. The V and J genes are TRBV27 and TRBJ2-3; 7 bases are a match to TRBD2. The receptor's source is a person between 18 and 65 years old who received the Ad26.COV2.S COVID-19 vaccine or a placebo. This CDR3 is CASSLAGLFADTQYF. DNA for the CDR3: TGTGCCAGCAGTTTAGCGGGACTATTCGCAGATACGCAGTATTTT.